This T cell receptor (beta chain) was identified in a study of shared clonotypes between healthy human individuals. The germline CDR1 and CDR2 sequences are SGHDT and YYEEEE. This CDR3 is 14 amino acids long. V shed 4 bases, J shed 1 base, and the junction held 2 bases outside the gene matches. TCRdb's table, derived via immunoSEQ multiplex PCR, lists solely in-frame clones and lacks some. Among about 2 million clones listed, roughly 95% were seen once. Memory CD4+ cells were the fraction left after CD45RA+ naive selection. V and J are TRBV5-6 and TRBJ1-3; 7 bases are shared with TRBD1. Source material: naive CD4+ T cells sorted from blood. Regarding subset: CD45RA+ positively selected. The sequence derives from a young man in good health. This CDR3 is CASSLQGSGNTIYF. The CDR3 bases are TGTGCCAGCAGCCTACAGGGGTCTGGAAACACCATATATTTT.